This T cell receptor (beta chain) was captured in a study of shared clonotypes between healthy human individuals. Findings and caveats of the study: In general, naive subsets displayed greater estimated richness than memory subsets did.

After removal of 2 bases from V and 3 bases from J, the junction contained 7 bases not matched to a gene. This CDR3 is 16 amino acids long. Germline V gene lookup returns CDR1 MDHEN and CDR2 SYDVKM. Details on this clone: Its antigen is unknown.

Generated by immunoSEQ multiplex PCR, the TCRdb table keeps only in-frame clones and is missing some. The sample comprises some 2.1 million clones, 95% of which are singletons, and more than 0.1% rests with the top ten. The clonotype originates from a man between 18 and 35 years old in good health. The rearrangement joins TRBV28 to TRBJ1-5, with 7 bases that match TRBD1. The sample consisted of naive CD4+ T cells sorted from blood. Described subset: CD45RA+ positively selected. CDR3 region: CASSLPGGLFNQPQHF. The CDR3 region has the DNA TGTGCCAGCAGTTTACCAGGGGGATTATTCAATCAGCCCCAGCATTTT.